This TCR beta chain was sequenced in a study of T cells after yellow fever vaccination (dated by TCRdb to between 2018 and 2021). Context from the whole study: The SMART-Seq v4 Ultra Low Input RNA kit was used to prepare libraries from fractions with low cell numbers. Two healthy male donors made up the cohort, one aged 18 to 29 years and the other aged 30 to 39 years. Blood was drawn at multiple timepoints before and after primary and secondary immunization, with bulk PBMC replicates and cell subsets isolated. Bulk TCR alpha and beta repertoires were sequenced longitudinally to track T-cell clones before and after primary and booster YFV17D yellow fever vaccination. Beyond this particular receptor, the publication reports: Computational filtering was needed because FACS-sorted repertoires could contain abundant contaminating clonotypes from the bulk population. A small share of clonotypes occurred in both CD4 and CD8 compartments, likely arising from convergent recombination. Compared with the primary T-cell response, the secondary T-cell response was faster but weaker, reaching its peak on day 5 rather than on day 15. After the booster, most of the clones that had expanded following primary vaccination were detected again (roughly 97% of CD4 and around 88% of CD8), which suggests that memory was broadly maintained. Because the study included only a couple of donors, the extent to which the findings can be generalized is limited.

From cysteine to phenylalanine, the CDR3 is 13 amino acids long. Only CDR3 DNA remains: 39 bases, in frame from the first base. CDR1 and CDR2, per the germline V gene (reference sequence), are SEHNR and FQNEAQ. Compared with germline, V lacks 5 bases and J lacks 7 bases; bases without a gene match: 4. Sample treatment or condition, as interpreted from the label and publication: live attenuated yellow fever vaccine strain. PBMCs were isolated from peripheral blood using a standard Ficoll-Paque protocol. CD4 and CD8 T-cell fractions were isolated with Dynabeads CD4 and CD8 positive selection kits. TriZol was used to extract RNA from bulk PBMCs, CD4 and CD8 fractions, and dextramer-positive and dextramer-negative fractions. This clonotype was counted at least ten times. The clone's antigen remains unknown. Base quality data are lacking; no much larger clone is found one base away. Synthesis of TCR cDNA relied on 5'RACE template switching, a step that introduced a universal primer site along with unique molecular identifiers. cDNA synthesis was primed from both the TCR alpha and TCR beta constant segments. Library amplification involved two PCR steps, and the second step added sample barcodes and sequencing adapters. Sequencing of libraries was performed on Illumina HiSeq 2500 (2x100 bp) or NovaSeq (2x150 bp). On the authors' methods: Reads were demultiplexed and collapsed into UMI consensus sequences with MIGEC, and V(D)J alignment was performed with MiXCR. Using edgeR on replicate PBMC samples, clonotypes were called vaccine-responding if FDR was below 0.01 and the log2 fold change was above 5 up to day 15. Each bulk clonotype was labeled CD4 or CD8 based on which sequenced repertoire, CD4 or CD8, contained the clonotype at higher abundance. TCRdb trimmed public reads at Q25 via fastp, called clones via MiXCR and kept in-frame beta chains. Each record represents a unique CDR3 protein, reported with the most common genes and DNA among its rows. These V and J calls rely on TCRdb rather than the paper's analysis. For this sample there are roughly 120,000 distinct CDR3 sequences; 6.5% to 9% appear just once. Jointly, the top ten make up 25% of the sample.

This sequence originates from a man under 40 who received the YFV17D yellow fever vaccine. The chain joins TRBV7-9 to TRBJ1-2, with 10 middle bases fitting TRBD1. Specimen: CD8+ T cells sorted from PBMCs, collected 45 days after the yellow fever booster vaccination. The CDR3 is CASSLTGGSGYTF. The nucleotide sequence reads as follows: TGTGCCAGCAGCCTGACAGGGGGCTCTGGCTACACCTTC.